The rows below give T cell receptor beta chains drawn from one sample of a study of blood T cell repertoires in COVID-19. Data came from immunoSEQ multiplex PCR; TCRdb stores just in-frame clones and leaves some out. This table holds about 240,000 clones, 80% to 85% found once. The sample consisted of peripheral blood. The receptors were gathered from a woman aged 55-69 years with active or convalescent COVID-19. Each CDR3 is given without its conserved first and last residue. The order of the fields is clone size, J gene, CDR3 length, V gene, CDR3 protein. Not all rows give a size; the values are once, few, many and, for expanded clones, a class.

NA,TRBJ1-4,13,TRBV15,ATSRDRGGLEKLF
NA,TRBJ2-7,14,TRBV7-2,ASSLGRKGGPYEQY
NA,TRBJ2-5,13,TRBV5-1,ASSLEGLDRETQY
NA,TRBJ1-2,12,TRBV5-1,ASSDPRGAYGYT
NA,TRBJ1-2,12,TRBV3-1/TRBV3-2,ASSQGRGNYGYT
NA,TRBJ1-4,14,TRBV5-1,ASSEGQGSLGEKLF
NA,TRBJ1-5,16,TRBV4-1,ASSQGDGTGGGGQPQH
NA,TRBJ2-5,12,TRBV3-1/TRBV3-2,ASSQDTGSETQY
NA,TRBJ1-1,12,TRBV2,ASTRGGMNTEAF
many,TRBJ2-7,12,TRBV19,ASSAGTGGNEQY
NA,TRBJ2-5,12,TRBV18,ASSPTRGGETQY
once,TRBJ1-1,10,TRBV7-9,ASSLEEIEAF
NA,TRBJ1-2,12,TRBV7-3,ASSLSGQNYGYT
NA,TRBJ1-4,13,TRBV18,ASSRIGQENEKLF
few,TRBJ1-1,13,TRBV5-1,ASSYTGRGDTEAF
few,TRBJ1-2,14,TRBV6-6,ASSYSGGTGGYGYT
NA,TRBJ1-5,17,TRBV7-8,ASSLRVGGQLRGNQPQH
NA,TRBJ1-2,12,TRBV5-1,ASSLDGSWYGYT
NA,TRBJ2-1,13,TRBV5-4,ASRYGGAGYNEQF
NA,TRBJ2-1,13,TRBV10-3,AISAAAGGPEEQF
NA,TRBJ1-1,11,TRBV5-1,ASSLEDRGEAF
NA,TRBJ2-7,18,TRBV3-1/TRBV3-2,ASSQDGFGLAGGSSYEQY
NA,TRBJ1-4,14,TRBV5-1,ASSSQPTGGREKLF
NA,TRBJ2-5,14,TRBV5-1,ASSLILTGTDETQY
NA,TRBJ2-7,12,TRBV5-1,ASSWTGDTYEQY
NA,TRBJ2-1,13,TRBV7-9,ASSVRDSRPNEQF
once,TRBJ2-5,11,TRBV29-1,SADWGPQETQY
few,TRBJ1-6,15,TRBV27,ASSSGQGNSYNSPLH
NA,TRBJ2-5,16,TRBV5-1,ASSVFAVVGTASETQY
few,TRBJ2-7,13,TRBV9,ASSVGTGMGYEQY
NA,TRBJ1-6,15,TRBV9,ASSVKLGGGRNSPLH
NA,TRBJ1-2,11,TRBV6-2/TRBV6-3,ASSWTGTDGYT
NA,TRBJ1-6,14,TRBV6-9,ASSYQARGLCSPLH
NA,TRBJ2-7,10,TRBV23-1,ASSTPGDEQY
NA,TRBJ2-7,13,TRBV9,ASSVGGGTNYEQY
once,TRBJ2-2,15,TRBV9,ASSVATGGPNTGELF
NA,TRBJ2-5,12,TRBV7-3,ASSPSSLQETQY
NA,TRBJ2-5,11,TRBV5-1,ASSARYQETQY
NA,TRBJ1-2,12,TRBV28,ASRPGQLIRGYT
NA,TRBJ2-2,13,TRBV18,ASSPSQGNTGELF
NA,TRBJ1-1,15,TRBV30,AWSLSGTLFMNTEAF
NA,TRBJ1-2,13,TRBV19,ASSIPDRVRDGYT
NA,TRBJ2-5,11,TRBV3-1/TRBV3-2,ASSLAAGETQY
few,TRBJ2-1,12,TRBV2,ASSAGLAGTEQF